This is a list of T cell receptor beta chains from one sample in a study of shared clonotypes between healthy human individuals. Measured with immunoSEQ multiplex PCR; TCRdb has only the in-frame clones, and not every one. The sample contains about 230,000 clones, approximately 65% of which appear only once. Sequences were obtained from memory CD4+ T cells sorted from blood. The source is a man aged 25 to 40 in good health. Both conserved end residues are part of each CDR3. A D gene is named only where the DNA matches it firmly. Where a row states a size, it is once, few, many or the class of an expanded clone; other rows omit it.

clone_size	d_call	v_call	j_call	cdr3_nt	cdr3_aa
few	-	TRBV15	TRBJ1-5	TGTGCCACCAGCAGTGGGGGAGCCTTCCAGCCCCAGCATTTT	CATSSGGAFQPQHF
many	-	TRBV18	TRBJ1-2	TGTGCCAGCTCAACAGGGTTCGACTATGGCTACACCTTC	CASSTGFDYGYTF
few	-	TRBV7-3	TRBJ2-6	TGTGCCAGCAGCTTAACCGGCGGAGGTACGGGGGCCAACGTCCTGACTTTC	CASSLTGGGTGANVLTF
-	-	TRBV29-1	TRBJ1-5	TGCAGCGTTGTGCAGGACAATCAGCCCCAGCATTTT	CSVVQDNQPQHF
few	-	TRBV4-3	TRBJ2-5	TGCGCCAGCAGCCGAGGCGGTAGTCAAGAGACCCAGTACTTC	CASSRGGSQETQYF
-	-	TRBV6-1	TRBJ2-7	TGTGCCAGCAGTGATATCAGGGTCCCTCCGCGCTCCTACGAGCAGTACTTC	CASSDIRVPPRSYEQYF
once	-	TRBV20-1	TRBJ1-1	TGCAGTGCTACTTTTTGGACTGAAGCTTTCTTT	CSATFWTEAFF
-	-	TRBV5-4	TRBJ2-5	TGTGCCAGCAGCTTAAAACAAGAGACCCAGTACTTC	CASSLKQETQYF
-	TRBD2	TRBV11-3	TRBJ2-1	TGTGCCAGCAGCCCTCGGGAGGGCAATGAGCAGTTCTTC	CASSPREGNEQFF
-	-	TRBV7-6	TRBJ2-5	TGTGCCAGCAGCTTAGGTACGGGAGCTTGGGAGACCCAGTACTTC	CASSLGTGAWETQYF
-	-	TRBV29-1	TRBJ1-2	TGCAGCGCGGGGACCGCCTATGGCTACACCTTC	CSAGTAYGYTF
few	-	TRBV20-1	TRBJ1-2	TGCAGTGTGAAGTCCTATGGCTACACCTTC	CSVKSYGYTF
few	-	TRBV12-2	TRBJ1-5	TGTGCAAGTCGCTTAGCTTCGGGGGCCCAGCATTTT	CASRLASGAQHF
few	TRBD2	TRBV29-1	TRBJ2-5	TGCAGCGTTGAAGGGGCCGGGAGGGCCGTTCGAGAGACCCAGTACTTC	CSVEGAGRAVRETQYF
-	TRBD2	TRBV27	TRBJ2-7	TGTGCCAGCAGACGACTCTCTAGCGGGAGAATAAACGAGCAGTACTTC	CASRRLSSGRINEQYF
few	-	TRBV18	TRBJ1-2	TGTGCCAGCTCCTACGACAGGAAGGGCTACACCTTC	CASSYDRKGYTF
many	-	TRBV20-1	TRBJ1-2	TGCAGTGCTGTGGATTATGGCTACACCTTC	CSAVDYGYTF
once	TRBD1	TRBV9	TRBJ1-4	TGTGCCAGCAGCACCGGGACAGGGTATGAAAAACTGTTTTTT	CASSTGTGYEKLFF
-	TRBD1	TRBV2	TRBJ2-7	TGTGCCAGCAGAGACAGGGGGTATAACCACGAGCAGTACTTC	CASRDRGYNHEQYF
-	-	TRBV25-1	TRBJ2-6	TGTGCCAGCGGGGATACCTTCTCTGGGGCCAACGTCCTGACTTTC	CASGDTFSGANVLTF
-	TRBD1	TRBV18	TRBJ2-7	TGTGCCAGCTCCCAAACAAGGATAGGACAGGGAGAGTATTACGAGCAGTACTTC	CASSQTRIGQGEYYEQYF
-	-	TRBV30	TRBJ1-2	TGTGCCTGGAGTCCGGGACGAGGGTACTATGGCTACACCTTC	CAWSPGRGYYGYTF
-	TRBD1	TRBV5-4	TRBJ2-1	TGTGCCAGCAGCTTGGGGTCAGGGGGCGCCTACAATGAGCAGTTCTTC	CASSLGSGGAYNEQFF
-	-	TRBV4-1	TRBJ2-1	TGCGCCAGCAGCCCTAGCGTCTCGGAGGCTCATGAGCAGTTCTTC	CASSPSVSEAHEQFF
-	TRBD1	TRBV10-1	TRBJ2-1	TGCGCCAGCAGTGAGTCCATTTTAGGGAGCAGGGGGAATGAGCAGTTCTTC	CASSESILGSRGNEQFF
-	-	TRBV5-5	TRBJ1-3	TGTGCCAGCAGCTTAGCTGTCTCTGGAAACACCATATATTTT	CASSLAVSGNTIYF
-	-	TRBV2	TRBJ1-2	TGTGCCAGCAGTCCTGGACGATCGGATGGCTACACCTTC	CASSPGRSDGYTF
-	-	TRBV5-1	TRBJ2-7	TGCGCCAGCAGCTTGGAAGCGAACTACGAGCAGTACTTC	CASSLEANYEQYF
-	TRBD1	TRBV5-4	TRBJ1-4	TGTGCCAGCAGCTCGGACAGGGGGTCAAGGGCAACTAATGAAAAACTGTTTTTT	CASSSDRGSRATNEKLFF
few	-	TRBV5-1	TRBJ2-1	TGCGCCAGCAGCTTGGGCGGGGCTTGGAATGAGCAGTTCTTC	CASSLGGAWNEQFF
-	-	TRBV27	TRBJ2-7	TGTGCCAGCACAGTGGGGCCTAGCTCCTACGAGCAGTACTTC	CASTVGPSSYEQYF
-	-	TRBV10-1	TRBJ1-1	TGCGCCAGCAATAATGCGGGGGGCACTGAAGCTTTCTTT	CASNNAGGTEAFF
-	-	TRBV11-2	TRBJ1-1	TGTGCCAGCAGCCAATACGAGGCAGGTTCTTTGGGGACTGAAGCTTTCTTT	CASSQYEAGSLGTEAFF
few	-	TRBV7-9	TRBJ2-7	TGTGCCAGCAGCTTGAACCTCCCGGGGGCAAGCTACGAGCAGTACTTC	CASSLNLPGASYEQYF
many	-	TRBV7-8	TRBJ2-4	TGTGCCAGCAGCTTAGACAGGCTGAACATTCAGTACTTC	CASSLDRLNIQYF
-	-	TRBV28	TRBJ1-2	TGTGCCAGCAGCCCCGGGACACCTTATGGCTACACCTTC	CASSPGTPYGYTF
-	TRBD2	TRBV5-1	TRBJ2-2	TGCGCCAGCAGCATTGGGACTAGCGGGAGGGGAGGCACCGGGGAGCTGTTTTTT	CASSIGTSGRGGTGELFF
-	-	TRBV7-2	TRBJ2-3	TGTGCCAGCAGCTTACAGGGGCCAGATACGCAGTATTTT	CASSLQGPDTQYF
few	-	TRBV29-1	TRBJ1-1	TGCAGCGTCGGGGCATTTGGGAGCACTGAAGCTTTCTTT	CSVGAFGSTEAFF
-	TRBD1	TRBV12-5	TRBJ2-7	TGTGCTAGTGCTCCAGGACAGGGGGCCTACGAGCAGTACTTC	CASAPGQGAYEQYF
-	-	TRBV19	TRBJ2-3	TGTGCCAGTAGGGATTTGGGCGGGATTTACACAGATACGCAGTATTTT	CASRDLGGIYTDTQYF
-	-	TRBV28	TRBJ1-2	TGTGCCAGCAACCATGATCTGCAGGGCCGCGGCTACACCTTC	CASNHDLQGRGYTF
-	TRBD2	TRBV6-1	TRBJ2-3	TGTGCCAGCAGTGACAAACTAGCGGGAGTCACAGATACGCAGTATTTT	CASSDKLAGVTDTQYF